One sample yielded the 17 T cell receptor beta chains listed below, sequenced in a study of OX40 agonist ivuxolimab in advanced cancers. Method: immunoSEQ multiplex PCR; TCRdb's copy keeps in-frame clones and lacks some. The profile shows 70,000 to 95,000 clones, 90% of them singletons. The input for sequencing was CD4+ or CD8+ T cells sorted from blood, taken in a trial of the OX40 agonist ivuxolimab. These receptors were taken from an adult with an advanced solid tumor such as melanoma, head and neck, liver or kidney cancer.

The chain links TRBV2 to TRBJ2-1, with TRBD1 matching 8 bases. This CDR3 is built from 14 residues. Germline lookup yields CDR1 SNHLY and CDR2 FYNNEI. The V gene end was trimmed by 6 bases and the J gene end by 1 base; junction bases not matched to a gene: 2. The CDR3 sequence: CASRDRASYNEQFF. The CDR3, as DNA: TGTGCCAGCAGGGACAGGGCGTCCTACAATGAGCAGTTCTTC.

This clone was seen a single time. CDR3 region: CASSLLGQGAGGYTF. The CDR3 nucleotides read TGTGCCAGCAGCTTGTTGGGACAGGGGGCAGGAGGCTACACCTTC. The chain couples TRBV5-4 to TRBJ1-2; the match to TRBD1 covers 12 bases. The junction had 6 bases not matched to a gene; V was cut back by 1 base and J by 8 bases. This CDR3 is built from 15 residues. Germline V gene lookup returns CDR1 SGHNT and CDR2 YYREEE (reference sequence). Supplemented by reference TRBV5-4 and TRBJ1-2, the full variable domain reads ETGVTQSPTHLIKTRGQQVTLRCSSQSGHNTVSWYQQALGQGPQFIFQYYREEENGRGNFPPRFSGLQFPNYSSELNVNALELDDSALYLCASSLLGQGAGGYTFGSGTRLTVV.

The J gene is TRBJ2-3, the V gene TRBV4-3, with 7 bases identical to TRBD2. Germline CDR1 and CDR2: LGHNA and YSLEER. The CDR3 extends over 17 amino acids. Trimming cost V 4 bases and J 1 base; bases outside gene matches: 11. CDR3: CASSPYFGGSGTDTQYF. The CDR3 DNA reads TGCGCCAGCAGCCCGTACTTCGGGGGGAGTGGCACAGATACGCAGTATTTT.

The V call is TRBV7-2, the J call TRBJ2-1, with 12 bases that match TRBD2. Unmatched junction bases numbered 6, after V lost 6 bases and J lost 6 bases. This CDR3 contains 15 residues. In germline, CDR1 is SGHTA, CDR2 FQGNSA. CDR3 bases: TGTGCCAGCAGGCGACTAGCGGGAGTCCCCAATGAGCAGTTCTTC. Its translation is CASRRLAGVPNEQFF.

The V gene is TRBV9, the J gene TRBJ2-6, with TRBD2 matching 7 bases. Germline V gene sequence: CDR1 SGDLS, CDR2 YYNGEE. V lost 3 bases to trimming and J lost 0 bases; unmatched junction nucleotides: 12. CDR3 length: 19 residues. In DNA, the CDR3 is TGTGCCAGCAGCGGGGTCCCGGGGGGTCCCGGCTCTGGGGCCAACGTCCTGACTTTC. The encoded protein is CASSGVPGGPGSGANVLTF.

The chain combines TRBV11-3 with TRBJ2-1; D may be TRBD2 (6 bases). V was shortened by 1 base and J by 5 bases, with 12 bases between the two germline ends. Germline V gene data show CDR1 as SGHNT and CDR2 as YENEEA. The CDR3 is 15 residues long. In DNA, the CDR3 is TGTGCCAGCAGCTTAGGGGGGGTTATCGACAATGAGCAGTTCTTC. This codes for CASSLGGVIDNEQFF. The variable domain in full, completed from reference TRBV11-3 and TRBJ2-1, reads EAGVVQSPRYKIIEKKQPVAFWCNPISGHNTLYWYLQNLGQGPELLIRYENEEAVDDSQLPKDRFSAERLKGVDSTLKIQPAELGDSAVYLCASSLGGVIDNEQFFGPGTRLTVL.

The chain is built from TRBV27 and TRBJ2-5, with D possibly TRBD2 on 6 matching bases. The V end lost 6 bases, the J end lost 0 bases, and 14 bases lay between the germline ends. From germline, CDR1 is MNHEY and CDR2 SMNVEV (reference sequence). CDR3 length equals 15 residues. DNA for the CDR3: TGTGCCAGCAGCCCGGGACTCGGGTACCAAGAGACCCAGTACTTC. The encoded protein is CASSPGLGYQETQYF.

This clone appeared a single time. This rearrangement joins TRBV19 to TRBJ2-2; the match to TRBD2 covers 9 bases. From germline, CDR1 is LNHDA and CDR2 SQIVND (reference sequence). J lost 7 bases, V lost 2 bases, and 8 bases had no gene match. The CDR3 totals 16 residues. The CDR3 loop reads CASSIRSSGNVGELFF. Here the CDR3 DNA reads TGTGCCAGTAGTATAAGATCTAGCGGGAATGTCGGGGAGCTGTTTTTT.

J is TRBJ1-1 and V is TRBV4-3; possibly TRBD1 for D (5 bases). This CDR3 is built from 15 residues. The V gene lost 5 bases and the J gene lost 0 bases, with 13 bases spanning the gap. Germline CDR1 is LGHNA and CDR2 is YSLEER. The CDR3 is CASSSSGRMNTEAFF. The CDR3 nucleotides are TGCGCCAGCAGCTCCTCGGGACGTATGAACACTGAAGCTTTCTTT.

About this clone itself: At the DNA level, this CDR3 is encoded by other sequences in the same sample as well. The V and J genes are TRBV2 and TRBJ1-5; D call uncertain. Trimming took 3 bases from V and 4 from J, leaving 4 bases between them. Germline-derived CDR1 and CDR2 are SNHLY and FYNNEI. The CDR3 has 12 residues. The CDR3 DNA reads as TGTGCCAGCAGTGAGGGTAATCAGCCCCAGCATTTT. Residues: CASSEGNQPQHF.

This chain links TRBV6-1 with TRBJ1-2; D gene ambiguous. This CDR3 is built from 12 residues. Germline-derived CDR1 and CDR2 are MNHNS and SASEGT. Deletions cut 8 bases from V and 1 base from J, with 8 bases between. CDR3 in DNA: TGTGCCAGCGCTCCCAGTAACTATGGCTACACCTTC. Its translation is CASAPSNYGYTF.

The rearrangement uses TRBV5-1 and TRBJ1-1; weak D call: TRBD1 (6 bases). Germline-derived CDR1 and CDR2 are SGHRS and YFSETQ. This CDR3 is built from 14 residues. The ends were cut back, 4 bases at V and 1 base at J, with 11 bases in the middle. The CDR3 region has the DNA TGCGCCAGCAGCAGGACAGCGACGAACACTGAAGCTTTCTTT. Its protein is CASSRTATNTEAFF.

The J gene is TRBJ2-3, the V gene TRBV14; 7 bases map to TRBD2. Germline V CDR1 and CDR2: SGHDN, FVKESK. J was trimmed by 2 bases and V by 3 bases; bases with no gene match: 8. CDR3 length: 16 amino acids. Here the CDR3 reads CASSHGGRGPTDTQYF. DNA for the CDR3: TGTGCCAGCAGCCACGGCGGGAGAGGCCCCACAGATACGCAGTATTTT. Variable domain in full (rest from reference TRBV14 and TRBJ2-3): EAGVTQFPSHSVIEKGQTVTLRCDPISGHDNLYWYRRVMGKEIKFLLHFVKESKQDESGMPNNRFLAERTGGTYSTLKVQPAELEDSGVYFCASSHGGRGPTDTQYFGPGTRLTVL.

The V call is TRBV18, the J call TRBJ1-2; no definite D call. CDR1 and CDR2 from the germline V gene are KGHSH and LQKENI. The CDR3 sequence is 13 residues long. Trimming left V 2 bases short and J 6 bases short, with 10 bases between. In DNA form, the CDR3 reads TGTGCCAGCTCACCAAGGGAACTCCATGGCTACACCTTC. Protein product: CASSPRELHGYTF.

The rearrangement links TRBV2 to TRBJ2-3, with TRBD1 matching over 10 bases. This CDR3 contains 15 residues. CDR1 is SNHLY and CDR2 is FYNNEI in the germline V gene. The V gene end was trimmed by 5 bases and the J gene end by 5 bases; junction bases not matched to a gene: 7. Written as DNA, the CDR3 is TGTGCCAGCAGTCCGGACAGGGGGAAGGTAGATACGCAGTATTTT. This translates into CASSPDRGKVDTQYF. Based on the CDR3 plus reference TRBV2 and TRBJ2-3, the full variable domain is EPEVTQTPSHQVTQMGQEVILRCVPISNHLYFYWYRQILGQKVEFLVSFYNNEISEKSEIFDDQFSVERPDGSNFTLKIRSTKLEDSAMYFCASSPDRGKVDTQYFGPGTRLTVL.

The rearrangement joins TRBV7-6 to TRBJ2-1; TRBD2 agrees at 7 bases. With 4 bases clipped from V and 7 bases from J, the junction kept 7 bases outside the gene matches. CDR1 SGHVS and CDR2 FNYEAQ come from the germline V gene. CDR3 size: 14 residues. The CDR3 DNA sequence: TGTGCCAGCAGCTCCGGGACTAACCTTAATGAGCAGTTCTTC. Its translation is CASSSGTNLNEQFF.

J is TRBJ1-4 and V is TRBV7-8; 7 bases match TRBD1. There are 13 residues in the CDR3. Germline loops: CDR1 SGHVS, CDR2 FQNEAQ. The V gene end was trimmed by 5 bases and the J gene end by 15 bases; junction bases not matched to a gene: 12. The CDR3 loop is CASSINSGGGVFF. As DNA, the CDR3 is TGTGCCAGCAGCATAAATTCAGGAGGGGGCGTGTTTTTT.